This passage covers 12 T cell receptor beta chains from one sample sequenced in a study of blood T cell repertoires in COVID-19. The data were produced by immunoSEQ multiplex PCR, yet TCRdb's version contains in-frame clones alone and is incomplete. The table has over 100,000 clones, around 82% seen once. Sequencing was done on a sample of peripheral blood. The receptors were gathered from a human donor in a cohort sampled during active or convalescent COVID-19.

This clone was detected once. The chain joins TRBV2 to TRBJ2-5; 7 bases match TRBD1. CDR3 length: 13 amino acids. Germline-derived CDR1 and CDR2 are SNHLY and FYNNEI. After removal of 5 bases from V and 4 bases from J, the junction contained 4 bases not matched to a gene. Here the CDR3 reads CASSWDSAETQYF. The CDR3 bases are TGTGCCAGCAGTTGGGACAGCGCAGAGACCCAGTACTTC.

Only one count was recorded for this clone. The chain links TRBV5-6 to TRBJ1-3; no clear D gene. This CDR3 comprises 14 residues. From germline, CDR1 is SGHDT and CDR2 YYEEEE. Trimming took off 2 bases at V and 0 bases at J, with 6 bases between the two ends. CDR3 sequence: CASSFGSSGNTIYF. CDR3 DNA: TGTGCCAGCAGCTTCGGGAGCTCTGGAAACACCATATATTTT. The whole variable domain, remainder taken from reference TRBV5-6 and TRBJ1-3, is DAGVTQSPTHLIKTRGQQVTLRCSPKSGHDTVSWYQQALGQGPQFIFQYYEEEERQRGNFPDRFSGHQFPNYSSELNVNALLLGDSALYLCASSFGSSGNTIYFGEGSWLTVV.

The chain combines TRBV5-1 with TRBJ2-1, with 14 bases that match TRBD2. Losses at the gene ends were 4 bases for V and 2 bases for J; bases not matched to a gene: 2. This CDR3 region has 16 residues. Germline lookup yields CDR1 SGHRS and CDR2 YFSETQ. The CDR3 nucleotides are TGCGCCAGCAGCGTGGGACTAGCGGGGGCCTACAATGAGCAGTTCTTC. Translation gives CASSVGLAGAYNEQFF.

The chain couples TRBV6-5 to TRBJ2-6, with D possibly being TRBD1 (5 bases). V was trimmed by 4 bases and J by 3 bases, leaving 13 bases between them. This CDR3 has 16 amino acids. The germline CDR1 and CDR2 sequences are MNHEY and SVGAGI. The CDR3 DNA reads as TGTGCCAGCAGTTCCAGGGCTGGTTTTGGGGCCAACGTCCTGACTTTC. Its translation is CASSSRAGFGANVLTF.

This chain connects TRBV6-5 to TRBJ2-7; D unclear. Trimming shortened V by 6 bases and J by 0 bases, and 9 bases separated the two germline ends. Germline values: CDR1 MNHEY, CDR2 SVGAGI. There are 13 residues in the CDR3. CDR3: CASRGDPSYEQYF. The CDR3 bases are TGTGCCAGCAGGGGCGACCCCTCCTACGAGCAGTACTTC.

DNA of the CDR3: TGCGCCAGCAGCCAGATGGACAGGGGCGCAGATACGCAGTATTTT. This codes for CASSQMDRGADTQYF. J is TRBJ2-3 and V is TRBV4-3; 9 positions agree with TRBD1. The CDR3 is 15 residues long. J lost 4 bases, V lost 3 bases, and 5 bases had no gene match. Germline V lookup: CDR1 LGHNA, CDR2 YSLEER.

This clone was observed once. The V gene is TRBV5-1, the J gene TRBJ1-4; 8 nucleotides agree with TRBD1. The CDR3 contains 14 residues. Trimming took 4 bases from V and 3 from J; bases not matched to a gene: 2. The germline gives CDR1 SGHRS, CDR2 YFSETQ. The CDR3 here is CASSEQGANEKLFF. The CDR3 region has the DNA TGCGCCAGCAGCGAACAGGGGGCTAATGAAAAACTGTTTTTT.

This clone was counted only a few times. The rearrangement links TRBV29-1 to TRBJ1-1; TRBD1 matches at 8 bases. Losses at the gene ends were 4 bases for V and 0 bases for J; bases not matched to a gene: 19. The CDR3 is 19 amino acids. Germline V gene lookup returns CDR1 SQVTM and CDR2 ANQGSEA. This chain's CDR3 is CSVGREKGQGNSMNTEAFF. As DNA, the CDR3 is TGCAGCGTTGGACGCGAAAAAGGACAGGGCAATTCCATGAACACTGAAGCTTTCTTT.

The chain has TRBV29-1 and TRBJ2-7, with TRBD1 matching 7 bases. The CDR3 runs 12 residues. Germline CDR1 and CDR2: SQVTM and ANQGSEA. Trimming at V came to 3 bases and at J to 1 base, leaving 0 bases not matched to a gene. The CDR3 sequence is CSVDRGSYEQYF. The CDR3 bases are TGCAGCGTTGACAGGGGGTCCTACGAGCAGTACTTC.

V is TRBV5-1 and J is TRBJ2-5, with 8 bases matching TRBD1. J was trimmed by 2 bases and V by 4 bases; bases with no gene match: 7. This CDR3 region has 15 residues. From germline, CDR1 is SGHRS and CDR2 YFSETQ. DNA for the CDR3: TGCGCCAGCAGCCCCGACTGGGACAGGCAAGAGACCCAGTACTTC. Translation gives CASSPDWDRQETQYF.

This clone appeared a few times. The CDR3 coding sequence is TGTGCCAGCAGCCCCGATTTGGCGGGAGGCGGGGAGCTGTTTTTT. This translates into CASSPDLAGGGELFF. The rearrangement links TRBV7-3 to TRBJ2-2, with 8 bases aligning to TRBD2. With 5 bases clipped from V and 7 bases from J, the junction kept 9 bases outside the gene matches. The CDR3 consists of 15 residues. Germline lookup yields CDR1 SGHTA and CDR2 FQGTGA.

J is TRBJ1-3 and V is TRBV19; D is uncertain. V lost 6 bases, J lost 0 bases, and 9 bases lay in between. Germline CDR1 LNHDA, CDR2 SQIVND (reference sequence). This CDR3 has 14 amino acids. The CDR3 protein is CASSDSSSGNTIYF. In DNA form, the CDR3 reads TGTGCCAGTAGCGACTCAAGCTCTGGAAACACCATATATTTT.